The T cell receptor beta chain under discussion was sequenced for a study of T cells in localized non-small cell lung cancer. Study-wide findings and caveats: Clonality of T cells reached its maximum in uninvolved adjacent lung, surpassing tumor.

A note on this clone: Its antigen is still unknown.

The protocol was immunoSEQ multiplex PCR, while the TCRdb copy is restricted to in-frame clones and leaves out a portion. In the table there are 60,000 to 75,000 clones, roughly 79% of which are singletons. Trimming removed 0 bases from V and 5 bases from J, with 17 bases in between. CDR1 is SGHRS, CDR2 YFSETQ, per germline. This CDR3 is 17 amino acids long. This specimen consisted of PBMCs, obtained before any cancer treatment. V and J are TRBV5-1 and TRBJ2-2; D is possibly TRBD1 or TRBD2 (5 bases each). The sequence was collected from a man aged 35 to 69 with stage II lung adenocarcinoma. This CDR3 reads CASSLGQLRDGTGELFF. The CDR3 DNA is TGCGCCAGCAGCTTGGGACAACTTCGGGACGGTACCGGGGAGCTGTTTTTT.